This T cell receptor (beta chain) comes out of a study of T cells in Graves' hyperthyroidism and ophthalmopathy. TCR beta CDR3 sequences were amplified from RNA transcripts. HTBI primers were the set used in a first-round RT-PCR of the TCR CDR3. Each CDR3 protein gets one entry after TCRdb re-called the multiplex PCR reads with MiXCR. In the table there are roughly 750,000 distinct CDR3 sequences, roughly 17% of which are singletons. The CDR3 length is 15 residues. V was shortened by 4 bases and J by 7 bases, with 16 bases between the two germline ends. CDR1 is SEHNR, CDR2 FQNEAQ, per germline (reference sequence).

The chain links TRBV7-9 to TRBJ1-4, with D possibly matching TRBD1 (6 bases). The material sequenced was blood. This TCR was recovered from a man between 18 and 35 years old with Graves' hyperthyroidism. The CDR3 DNA is TGTGCCAGCAGCTCCGCAGGGGACTTCTTTGAAAAACTGTTTTTT. It is translated as CASSSAGDFFEKLFF.